This T cell receptor beta chain was identified during a study of blood T cell repertoires in COVID-19. On the study more broadly: Samples came from the United States, Italy and Spain, spanning acute and convalescent COVID-19. PBMCs, B-cell-depleted T cells, or T cells were the source of the cDNA or gDNA that made up the material.

With V trimmed by 3 bases and J by 1 base, 4 bases remained unmatched. This CDR3 spans 15 amino acids. Per the germline V gene, CDR1 is SGHRS and CDR2 is YFSETQ. Seattle's cohort entered during active infection and was followed longitudinally. How the authors handled the data: Using reference gene primer amplification, nucleated cell counts were estimated. Assay: immunoSEQ multiplex PCR; the TCRdb copy retains only in-frame clones and omits some. V, J and clone size are those of that table, while D and trimming were read from the DNA. The repertoire holds some 350,000 clones, around 86% seen once, with more than 5% in the top ten.

The TCR originated in a woman aged 45-65 years with COVID-19, enrolled during active disease. This chain connects TRBV5-1 to TRBJ2-3; 8 bases agree with TRBD2. The sequencing sample was made of peripheral blood. The CDR3 is CASSSLAGGTDTQYF. CDR3 bases: TGCGCCAGCAGCTCCCTAGCGGGTGGCACAGATACGCAGTATTTT.